The 6 T cell receptor beta chains below all came from one sample that was sequenced in a study of blood T cell repertoires in COVID-19. Profiling relied on immunoSEQ multiplex PCR, and the TCRdb table lists in-frame clones only, not all of them. The sample yields over 200,000 clones, over 75% seen once. Sequenced input: peripheral blood. These receptors originate from a woman aged 40-49 years with acute or convalescent COVID-19.

The chain is built from TRBV5-4 and TRBJ1-5; a weak D match, TRBD1 (5 bases). The CDR3 has 16 amino acids. Per the germline V gene, CDR1 is SGHNT and CDR2 is YYREEE (reference sequence). The V end was cut by 0 bases, the J end by 5 bases, with 15 bases between. The chain's CDR3 is CASSLGGGATDQPQHF. The CDR3 DNA reads as TGTGCCAGCAGCTTGGGGGGCGGGGCGACAGATCAGCCCCAGCATTTT. The variable domain in full, completed from reference TRBV5-4 and TRBJ1-5, reads ETGVTQSPTHLIKTRGQQVTLRCSSQSGHNTVSWYQQALGQGPQFIFQYYREEENGRGNFPPRFSGLQFPNYSSELNVNALELDDSALYLCASSLGGGATDQPQHFGDGTRLSIL.

The chain carries TRBV7-8 and TRBJ2-5; the match to TRBD2 covers 7 bases. Germline trimming cut 3 bases from V and 2 bases from J; bases unmatched to any gene: 15. The CDR3 consists of 18 residues. The V gene's germline CDR1 is SGHVS and CDR2 FQNEAQ. The CDR3 here is CASSFYPILTRGQETQYF. As DNA, the CDR3 is TGTGCCAGCAGCTTTTACCCAATACTTACGCGGGGGCAAGAGACCCAGTACTTC.

This clone has more than one count but fewer than ten. The V and J genes are TRBV5-4 and TRBJ1-2; D unresolved. CDR1 SGHNT and CDR2 YYREEE come from the germline V gene (reference sequence). The V end was cut by 0 bases, the J end by 3 bases, with 6 bases between. The CDR3 runs to 13 residues. CDR3 sequence: CASSLDSYYGYTF. The DNA of the CDR3 is TGTGCCAGCAGCTTGGACAGCTACTATGGCTACACCTTC.

This chain links TRBV5-1 with TRBJ1-3; D gene uncertain. Germline assignment: CDR1 SGHRS and CDR2 YFSETQ. The CDR3 is 15 residues long. Deletions cut 0 bases from V and 0 bases from J, with 7 bases between. The CDR3 region has the DNA TGCGCCAGCAGCTTGGCCGGGATCTCTGGAAACACCATATATTTT. Protein sequence: CASSLAGISGNTIYF.

CDR3 amino acids: CASKGTPSSYEQYV. The CDR3 nucleotides read TGCGCCAGCAAGGGGACTCCGAGCTCCTACGAGCAGTACGTC. The V and J genes are TRBV10-2 and TRBJ2-7; maybe TRBD2 (6 bases). With 7 bases removed from V and 0 bases from J, the gap between germline ends came to 13 bases. Germline CDR1 and CDR2: WSHSY and SAAADI. This CDR3 has 14 amino acids.

J is TRBJ2-7 and V is TRBV7-8; TRBD2 aligns across 10 bases. Germline values: CDR1 SGHVS, CDR2 FQNEAQ. Trimming cost V 5 bases and J 0 bases; bases outside gene matches: 7. This CDR3 is built from 16 residues. The CDR3 sequence is CASSGGTSASSYEQYV. The CDR3 bases are TGTGCCAGCAGCGGCGGGACTAGCGCTAGCTCCTACGAGCAGTACGTC.